This T cell receptor (beta chain) was identified in a study of blood T cell repertoires in COVID-19. Study-wide context: Nucleic acid was either cDNA or gDNA, and it came from T cells, B-cell-depleted T cells, or PBMCs.

The table came from immunoSEQ multiplex PCR; TCRdb's copy has only in-frame clones and leaves some out. The sample lists about 55,000 clones; about nine tenths were seen once. Deletions cut 8 bases from V and 3 bases from J, with 5 bases between. Germline CDR1 is MNHEY and CDR2 is SVGAGI. This CDR3 contains 10 residues. The chain is built from TRBV6-5 and TRBJ2-7; D gene ambiguous. The sequencing sample was made of peripheral blood. This TCR was sampled from a man older than 75 with acute or convalescent COVID-19. The CDR3 nucleotides read TGTGCCAGCGGCCACTACGAGCAGTACTTC. The encoded protein is CASGHYEQYF.